Included here is one TCR beta chain sequence, with context. As yet, its antigen is unknown. One end of the junction is discordant with germline, which a read error may explain. The data derive from a study of shared clonotypes between healthy human individuals. Study-wide results and caveats: Only blood was sampled; tissue repertoires likely differ. Estimated richness values were generally larger in naive subsets than in memory subsets.

Sequencing used immunoSEQ multiplex PCR; TCRdb keeps in-frame clones, though not all of them. The table lists 600,000 to 750,000 clones, roughly 91% of them singletons, with more than 30% in the top ten. None of the donors, who were healthy HIV-negative adults, had recently had acute infections or vaccinations. CD8 memory pooled CD45RO+ cells and CCR7-negative CD45RA+ TemRA cells. The CDR3 sequence is 11 residues long. Germline V gene data show CDR1 as GTSNPN and CDR2 as SVGIG (reference sequence). Specimen: memory CD8+ T cells from PBMCs. Subset here: CD45RO+ cells pooled with CCR7-negative TemRA cells. This chain uses TRBV30 with TRBJ1-1, with D unresolved. The TCR sequence derives from a man between 18 and 35 years old in good health. Some clones in this sample may be carry-over from other donors' samples. For the CDR3, the DNA is TGTGCCGGGAGTCGGTACACTGAAGCTTTCTTT. Translation gives CAGSRYTEAFF.